This is a list of T cell receptor beta chains from one sample in a study of OX40 agonist ivuxolimab in advanced cancers. The data were produced by immunoSEQ multiplex PCR, yet TCRdb's version contains in-frame clones alone and is incomplete. This sample has tens of thousands of clones, with over 85% found just once. The sequencing used CD4+ or CD8+ T cells sorted from blood, collected in a trial of the OX40 agonist ivuxolimab. These receptors originate from an adult with an advanced solid tumor such as melanoma, head and neck, liver or kidney cancer. The CDR3 runs from the conserved cysteine through the conserved F or W. The D gene is left open where the match is weak. The size field is filled for only some rows; it gives once, few, many or a size class.

j_gene	v_gene	d_gene	abundance	CDR3nt	CDR3aa
TRBJ2-5	TRBV9	NA	NA	TGTGCCAGCAGCTCTCTCCGGGGGTTTGGAGAGACCCAGTACTTC	CASSSLRGFGETQYF
TRBJ2-1	TRBV11-3	NA	NA	TGTGCCAGCAGCTTAGAACGGGACTCCTACAATGAGCAGTTCTTC	CASSLERDSYNEQFF
TRBJ1-2	TRBV13	TRBD1	NA	TGTGCCAGCAGCTCGGACAGGGCTAGAGGTGGCTACACCTTC	CASSSDRARGGYTF
TRBJ2-2	TRBV7-7	TRBD2	NA	TGTGCCAGCAGCGACGGACTAGCGGCGCTTAACACCGGGGAGCTGTTTTTT	CASSDGLAALNTGELFF
TRBJ2-3	TRBV11-2	TRBD2	NA	TGTGCCACCCTGACTAGCGGGACTCGCACAGATACGCAGTATTTT	CATLTSGTRTDTQYF
TRBJ2-5	TRBV2	NA	NA	TGTGCCAGCAGCGGCCCGGGGCAGCATCAAGAGACCCAGTACTTC	CASSGPGQHQETQYF
TRBJ2-7	TRBV5-4	TRBD1	NA	TGTGCCAGCAGCTTGGTGGGGACAGGGTCCTACGAGCAGTACTTC	CASSLVGTGSYEQYF
TRBJ2-7	TRBV19	TRBD2	NA	TGTGCCAGTAGTGCCGGGACTAGCGGGTACGAGCAGTACTTC	CASSAGTSGYEQYF
TRBJ2-3	TRBV7-9	NA	NA	TGTGCCAGCACCCACTTGCCGAGGGGGGGTAGCACAGATACGCAGTATTTT	CASTHLPRGGSTDTQYF
TRBJ2-3	TRBV6-5	TRBD1	NA	TGTGCCAGCAGTTTTGGACAGGGGTGGAAGTATTTT	CASSFGQGWKYF
TRBJ2-7	TRBV7-2	NA	NA	TGTGCCAGCAGCTTCCTTGCAGGGAGATCTTCCTACGAGCAGTACTTC	CASSFLAGRSSYEQYF
TRBJ1-2	TRBV6-5	NA	few	TGTGCCAGCAGCCAAGACCGAGCATATGGCTACACCTTC	CASSQDRAYGYTF
TRBJ2-7	TRBV28	TRBD2	NA	TGTGCCAGCAGTACGCGACTAGCGGGACGGTACGAGCAGTACTTC	CASSTRLAGRYEQYF
TRBJ2-5	TRBV7-2	NA	NA	TGTGCCAGCAGCTTGTGGGACCCGGGGGAGACCCAGTACTTC	CASSLWDPGETQYF
TRBJ2-7	TRBV7-6	TRBD1	few	TGTGCCAGCAGTCCCGGGACAGGGGTTAGGGAGCAGTACTTC	CASSPGTGVREQYF
TRBJ2-6	TRBV28	NA	NA	TGTGCCAGCAGTGACACCCCGGACGGCCCTGGGGCCAACGTCCTGACTTTC	CASSDTPDGPGANVLTF
TRBJ1-2	TRBV19	NA	NA	TGTGCCACCTCATTCGGAGCTAACTATGGCTACACCTTC	CATSFGANYGYTF
TRBJ1-2	TRBV10-1	TRBD1	NA	TGCGCCAGCAGTGAGTCGAGACAGGGCGATGGCTACACCTTC	CASSESRQGDGYTF
TRBJ1-2	TRBV15	NA	NA	TGTGCCACCAGCAGAGATTGGGCCATCAAATGGTATGGCTACACCTTC	CATSRDWAIKWYGYTF
TRBJ2-3	TRBV10-3	TRBD2	NA	TGTGCCATCAGTGAGGGGGGCGGGAGGACTGACACAGATACGCAGTATTTT	CAISEGGGRTDTDTQYF
TRBJ2-7	TRBV2	NA	NA	TGTGCCAGCAGTCGCCCATTACAGGGAACCGAGCAGTACTTC	CASSRPLQGTEQYF
TRBJ1-6	TRBV10-3	TRBD1	NA	TGTGCCATCAGGGGACAGGAGGATTCACCCCTCCACTTT	CAIRGQEDSPLHF
TRBJ1-1	TRBV4-1	NA	few	TGCGCCAGCAGCCAGGCAGGGGACACTGAAGCTTTCTTT	CASSQAGDTEAFF
TRBJ1-1	TRBV13	NA	NA	TGTGCCAGCAGCTTAAAGTTGGGGGGACTCACCTTGGGAGCTTTCTTT	CASSLKLGGLTLGAFF
TRBJ2-1	TRBV7-9	NA	NA	TGTGCCAGCAGCTTAGTCTACAATGAGCAGTTCTTC	CASSLVYNEQFF
TRBJ2-2	TRBV14	NA	NA	TGTGCCAGCAGCCAAATCTTTCCAGGGGAGCTGTTTTTT	CASSQIFPGELFF
TRBJ1-2	TRBV5-8	NA	NA	TGTGCCAGCAGCTTGAGGGCAGTCGATTATGGCTACACCTTC	CASSLRAVDYGYTF
TRBJ2-2	TRBV4-3	NA	few	TGCGCCAGCAGCCAAGGGGTGGCCCCCGGGGAGCTGTTTTTT	CASSQGVAPGELFF
TRBJ2-1	TRBV4-1	TRBD2	NA	TGCGCCAGCAGCTACTACCCGACTAGCGGGCGCAATGAGCAGTTCTTC	CASSYYPTSGRNEQFF
TRBJ1-2	TRBV28	NA	NA	TGTGCCACCCGGGACCCCTACCTCTATGGCTACACCTTC	CATRDPYLYGYTF
TRBJ2-2	TRBV21-1	NA	NA	TGTGCCAGCAGCAAAGCGGGGGGCGGGAACACCGGGGAGCTGTTTTTT	CASSKAGGGNTGELFF
TRBJ2-7	TRBV7-9	TRBD2	NA	TGTGCCAGCAGCCCCTATGCGGGAGGGCAGTCCTACGAGCAGTACTTC	CASSPYAGGQSYEQYF
TRBJ2-6	TRBV5-1	TRBD1	once	TGCGCCAGCACCCGGGGACAGGGGCAGAGGGCCAACGTCCTGACTTTC	CASTRGQGQRANVLTF